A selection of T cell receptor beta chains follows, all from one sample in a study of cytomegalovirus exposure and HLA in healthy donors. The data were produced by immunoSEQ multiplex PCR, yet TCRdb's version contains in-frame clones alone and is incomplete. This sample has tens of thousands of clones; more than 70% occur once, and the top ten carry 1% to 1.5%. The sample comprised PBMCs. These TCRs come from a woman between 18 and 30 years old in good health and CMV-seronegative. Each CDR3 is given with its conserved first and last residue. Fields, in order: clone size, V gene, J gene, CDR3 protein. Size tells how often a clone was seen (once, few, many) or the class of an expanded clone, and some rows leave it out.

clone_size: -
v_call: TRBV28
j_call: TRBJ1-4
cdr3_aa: CASSLPQGNEKLFF

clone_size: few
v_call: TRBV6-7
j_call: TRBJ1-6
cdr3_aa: CARAGANSPLHF

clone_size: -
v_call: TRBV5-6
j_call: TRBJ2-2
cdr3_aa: CASSPVGRTNTGELFF

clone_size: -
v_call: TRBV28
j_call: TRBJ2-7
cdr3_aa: CASSARGEQYF

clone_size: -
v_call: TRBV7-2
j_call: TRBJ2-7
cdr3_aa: CASSLAGGGGNEQYF

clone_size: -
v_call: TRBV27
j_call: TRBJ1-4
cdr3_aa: CASSPGGANEKLFF

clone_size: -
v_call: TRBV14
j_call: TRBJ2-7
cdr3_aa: CASSQEYWGREQYF

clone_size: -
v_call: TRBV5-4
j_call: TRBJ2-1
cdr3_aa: CASSPTGLAGLSSYNEQFF

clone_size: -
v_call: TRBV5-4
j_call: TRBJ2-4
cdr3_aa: CASSLPTSGRGGVKNIQYF

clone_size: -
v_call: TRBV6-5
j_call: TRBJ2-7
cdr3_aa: CASSYVYNDEQYF

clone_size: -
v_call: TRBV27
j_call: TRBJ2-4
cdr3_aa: CASPARAKNIQYF

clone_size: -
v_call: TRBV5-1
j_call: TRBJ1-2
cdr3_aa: CASSLERANYGYTF

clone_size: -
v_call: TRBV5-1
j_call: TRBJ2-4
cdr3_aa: CASSLVGGPKNIQYF

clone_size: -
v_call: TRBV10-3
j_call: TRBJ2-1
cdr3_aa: CAISEGTGGLNSYNEQFF

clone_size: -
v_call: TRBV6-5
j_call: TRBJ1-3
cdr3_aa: CASSYSYRGLNTIYF

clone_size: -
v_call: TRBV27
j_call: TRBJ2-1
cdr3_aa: CASSLGTSGRLANEQFF

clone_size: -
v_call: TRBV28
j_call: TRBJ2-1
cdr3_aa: CASSDRGDEQFF

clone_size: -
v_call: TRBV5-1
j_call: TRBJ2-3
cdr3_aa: CASSPMPSGSTDTQYF

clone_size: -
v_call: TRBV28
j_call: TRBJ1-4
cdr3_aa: CASRMTGPEKLFF

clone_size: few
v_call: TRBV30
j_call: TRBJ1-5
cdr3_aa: CAWSVTGNQPQHF

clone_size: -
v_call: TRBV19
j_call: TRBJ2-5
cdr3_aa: CASSMARGSQYF

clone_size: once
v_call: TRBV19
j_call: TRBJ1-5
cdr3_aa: CASRRNTGGDQPQHF

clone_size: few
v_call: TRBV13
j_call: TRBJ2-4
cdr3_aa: CASSFNLRIGIQYF

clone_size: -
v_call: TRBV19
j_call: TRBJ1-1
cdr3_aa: CASTSQGISTEAFF